The next 16 T cell receptor beta chains were all read from a single sample in a study of T cells in Graves' hyperthyroidism and ophthalmopathy. Template material for amplifying TCR beta CDR3 regions consisted of RNA transcripts. First-round RT-PCR with HTBI primers amplified the TCR CDR3 region. TCRdb reprocessed the multiplex PCR reads via MiXCR and lists one record per CDR3 protein. The table includes some 250,000 distinct CDR3 sequences, 13% to 15% detected once. Material: blood. All receptors derive from a woman in her forties with Graves' hyperthyroidism that later progressed to Graves' ophthalmopathy.

The V gene is TRBV7-9, the J gene TRBJ2-3; TRBD2 agrees at 11 bases. The CDR3 covers 17 residues. CDR1 is SEHNR and CDR2 is FQNEAQ in the germline V gene (reference sequence). The junction had 9 bases not matched to a gene; V was cut back by 3 bases and J by 4 bases. The chain's CDR3 is CASSFKTSGIGPDTQYF. The CDR3 DNA reads TGTGCCAGCAGCTTTAAGACTAGCGGGATAGGGCCAGATACGCAGTATTTT.

This clonotype was observed at least ten times. The gene calls are TRBV6-5 and TRBJ2-5; no definite D call. The CDR3 has 13 amino acids. Per germline, CDR1 MNHEY and CDR2 SVGAGI. The V gene lost 2 bases and the J gene lost 7 bases, with 11 bases spanning the gap. In nucleotides, the CDR3 is TGTGCCAGCAGTTACGCTGACCGCAGGACCCAGTACTTC. It translates to CASSYADRRTQYF.

This clonotype occurred many times. The chain combines TRBV2 with TRBJ2-7, with TRBD1 identical over 7 bases. J gave up 2 bases and V 3 bases, and 4 bases lay outside the gene matches. This CDR3 spans 14 amino acids. Germline V CDR1 and CDR2: SNHLY, FYNNEI. Here the CDR3 reads CASSETGLPYEQYF. The CDR3 DNA reads TGTGCCAGCAGTGAGACAGGGCTTCCCTACGAGCAGTACTTC.

This clonotype showed up many times. The chain has TRBV11-2 and TRBJ2-7; 8 bases agree with TRBD1. Per germline, CDR1 SGHAT and CDR2 FQNNGV. CDR3 size: 13 residues. J lost 7 bases, V lost 6 bases, and 8 bases had no gene match. The CDR3 reads CASRIGQGIEQYF. CDR3 coding DNA: TGTGCCAGCAGGATCGGACAGGGTATTGAGCAGTACTTC.

This clonotype showed up many times. The chain links TRBV28 to TRBJ1-3; D unresolved. V gave up 3 bases and J gave up 0 bases, with 6 bases separating them. Germline values: CDR1 MDHEN, CDR2 SYDVKM. This CDR3 has 14 amino acids. The DNA for the CDR3 is TGTGCCAGCAGTTTTGGTGGCTCTGGAAACACCATATATTTT. Translation: CASSFGGSGNTIYF. The full variable domain, with the rest looked up from reference TRBV28 and TRBJ1-3, is DVKVTQSSRYLVKRTGEKVFLECVQDMDHENMFWYRQDPGLGLRLIYFSYDVKMKEKGDIPEGYSVSREKKERFSLILESASTNQTSMYLCASSFGGSGNTIYFGEGSWLTVV.

This CDR3 is CASSSGTIHDEQYF. The CDR3, as DNA: TGTGCCAGCAGTTCCGGGACTATCCATGACGAGCAGTACTTC. The chain has TRBV2 and TRBJ2-7; 7 bases map to TRBD2. Trimming at V came to 5 bases and at J to 5 bases, leaving 9 bases not matched to a gene. This CDR3 region has 14 residues. Germline lookup yields CDR1 SNHLY and CDR2 FYNNEI.

Regarding this clonotype: Sequence at one end of the junction differs from germline and may be a read error. The chain is built from TRBV19 and TRBJ1-5; D ambiguous. The CDR3 is made up of 16 amino acids. Germline loops: CDR1 LNHDA, CDR2 SQIVND (reference sequence). For the CDR3, the DNA is TGTACCAGTAGTTCCACAGAGAGAGGTAGCAATCAGCCCCAGCATTTT. Protein product: CTSSSTERGSNQPQHF.

The table lists this clonotype with many counts. CDR3 residues: CASSKGRGDYFEQYF. In DNA, the CDR3 is TGTGCCAGCTCGAAGGGACGTGGGGACTACTTCGAGCAGTACTTC. This rearrangement joins TRBV6-1 to TRBJ2-7; 7 bases map to TRBD2. Per the germline V gene, CDR1 is MNHNS and CDR2 is SASEGT. The CDR3 length is 15 residues. Losses at the gene ends were 8 bases for V and 6 bases for J; bases not matched to a gene: 16.

This clonotype came up many times. The J gene is TRBJ1-1, the V gene TRBV9; D is undetermined. V shed 0 bases and J shed 0 bases, with 9 bases lying between them. This CDR3 spans 15 amino acids. In germline, CDR1 is SGDLS, CDR2 YYNGEE. The CDR3 DNA sequence: TGTGCCAGCAGCGTAGAGGTGGGGATGAACACTGAAGCTTTCTTT. The encoded protein is CASSVEVGMNTEAFF.

The sample holds many counts of this clonotype. The rearrangement joins TRBV20-1 to TRBJ2-5, with unresolved D. Deletions cut 7 bases from V and 4 bases from J, with 10 bases between. This CDR3 has 11 amino acids. Germline lookup yields CDR1 DFQATT and CDR2 SNEGSKA (reference sequence). CDR3 nucleotides: TGCAGTGAAACCCGATCAGAGACCCAGTACTTC. Translating it yields CSETRSETQYF.

The CDR3 nucleotides are TGTGCCAGCCAGGGGGGCGCGGGGGAAAAACTGTTTTTT. Translated: CASQGGAGEKLFF. The chain carries TRBV27 and TRBJ1-4, with 7 nucleotides matching TRBD1. Germline values: CDR1 MNHEY, CDR2 SMNVEV (reference sequence). The CDR3 covers 13 residues. V shed 8 bases, J shed 8 bases, and the junction held 8 bases outside the gene matches.

There are many counts of this clonotype. The rearrangement uses TRBV9 and TRBJ2-1; TRBD2 agrees at 8 bases. The junction had 9 bases not matched to a gene; V was cut back by 10 bases and J by 3 bases. Looked up from germline, CDR1 is SGDLS and CDR2 is YYNGEE. The CDR3 length is 14 residues. The chain's CDR3 is CASSRGGNYNEQFF. Here the CDR3 DNA reads TGTGCCTCCTCTCGGGGGGGAAACTACAATGAGCAGTTCTTC.

In its sample, this clonotype was seen many times. The rearrangement joins TRBV6-1 to TRBJ2-1, with 10 bases fitting TRBD2. This CDR3 is built from 19 residues. J lost 8 bases, V lost 6 bases, and 22 bases had no gene match. Germline CDR1 and CDR2: MNHNS and SASEGT. CDR3 DNA: TGTGCCAGCAGCCAGTCTAACAGTTTACTAGCGGGACCAGGGGATGAGCAGTTCTTC. The encoded protein is CASSQSNSLLAGPGDEQFF.

The chain is built from TRBV5-1 and TRBJ2-3, with 9 bases that match TRBD2. This CDR3 is built from 14 residues. Trimming removed 3 bases from V and 4 bases from J; junction bases left unmatched: 3. The germline V gene encodes CDR1 SGHRS and CDR2 YFSETQ. CDR3 sequence reads: CASSWGLASDTQYF. CDR3 DNA: TGCGCCAGCAGCTGGGGACTAGCCTCAGATACGCAGTATTTT.

This clonotype has at least ten counts. The chain is built from TRBV20-1 and TRBJ2-5, with D maybe TRBD2 (7 bases). Trimming shortened V by 6 bases and J by 2 bases, and 13 bases separated the two germline ends. Germline CDR1 is DFQATT and CDR2 is SNEGSKA (reference sequence). The CDR3 loop spans 13 amino acids. CDR3 DNA sequence: TGCAGTGCCATAGGGGGGGGTCAAGAGACCCAGTACTTC. This encodes CSAIGGGQETQYF.

This clonotype has more than one count but fewer than ten. The chain recombines TRBV7-9 with TRBJ2-2; D remains ambiguous. CDR1 and CDR2 from the germline V gene are SEHNR and FQNEAQ (reference sequence). CDR3 length: 13 residues. With 8 bases removed from V and 6 bases from J, the gap between germline ends came to 13 bases. The CDR3 loop reads CASSGPGPGELFF. In nucleotides, the CDR3 is TGTGCCAGCTCTGGCCCGGGCCCCGGGGAGCTGTTTTTT.